A single sample is the source of the 25 T cell receptor beta chains below, sequenced in a study of human T cells and chemical hapten exposure. As for time point: patch test 1, 2 weeks after DPC sensitization. Treatment in this sample: therapeutic diphenylcyclopropenone sensitization with weekly scalp DPC. TCRdb re-called the RACE reads through MiXCR, storing one row per CDR3 protein. The sample records more than 95,000 distinct CDR3 sequences, roughly an eighth being singletons. Sequencing was performed on whole blood, taken in connection with sensitization to the hapten diphenylcyclopropenone (DPC). These receptors were obtained from a woman between 45 and 65 years old with alopecia areata. Some clones in this sample may be carry-over from other donors' samples.

The chain joins TRBV28 to TRBJ1-2; D is possibly TRBD1 (5 bases). The CDR3 has 12 residues. V was clipped by 0 bases and J by 6 bases, with 5 bases between them. Germline values: CDR1 MDHEN, CDR2 SYDVKM. The CDR3 bases are TGTGCCAGCAGTTTATGGACAGATGGCTACACCTTC. Translated: CASSLWTDGYTF.

Only a few counts were recorded for this clonotype. The rearrangement uses TRBV7-9 and TRBJ2-1; no firm D call. There are 15 residues in the CDR3. The germline V and J ends were trimmed by 5 bases and 0 bases, with 11 bases remaining between them. Germline V gene sequence: CDR1 SEHNR, CDR2 FQNEAQ (reference sequence). The CDR3 region is CASSPPRNSYNEQFF. The CDR3, as DNA: TGTGCCAGCAGCCCGCCGAGGAACTCCTACAATGAGCAGTTCTTC.

The chain uses TRBV28 and TRBJ2-3, with unresolved D. The germline V gene encodes CDR1 MDHEN and CDR2 SYDVKM. Trimming took 10 bases from V and 5 from J, leaving 16 bases between them. This CDR3 has 13 amino acids. The CDR3: CATLWFSEDTQYF. The CDR3 DNA reads TGTGCCACCCTATGGTTCTCTGAAGATACGCAGTATTTT.

This sequence joins TRBV11-3 and TRBJ2-1; tentatively, D is TRBD1 (6 bases). In germline, CDR1 is SGHNT, CDR2 YENEEA. Between the trimmed V and J ends, which lost 5 bases and 4 bases, there was a span of 18 bases. The CDR3 is 16 residues long. CDR3 residues: CASSPDRVGAYNEQFF. Here the CDR3 DNA reads TGTGCCAGCAGCCCCGACCGGGTGGGGGCGTACAATGAGCAGTTCTTC.

By share, this clonotype counts as medium-sized. This chain uses TRBV5-5 with TRBJ1-6; 8 nucleotides align to TRBD1. CDR3 length equals 17 residues. Trimming removed 4 bases from V and 7 bases from J; junction bases left unmatched: 13. Germline CDR1 is SGHKS and CDR2 is YYEKEE (reference sequence). The CDR3 DNA follows: TGTGCCAGCAGCGCTAAGGTGACCGGGACAGGCAATTCACCCCTCCACTTT. Translated, it gives CASSAKVTGTGNSPLHF.

This clonotype appeared a few times. V is TRBV6-1 and J is TRBJ2-2; tentatively, D is TRBD2 (6 bases). The V and J ends lost 10 bases and 0 bases respectively, with 15 bases between them. The CDR3 runs to 15 residues. Germline CDR1 MNHNS, CDR2 SASEGT. CDR3 region: CATGGEGSNTGELFF. The CDR3 DNA reads as TGTGCCACCGGGGGTGAGGGGTCGAACACCGGGGAGCTGTTTTTT.

The chain has TRBV29-1 and TRBJ2-3; D remains unclear. The CDR3 covers 15 residues. With 6 bases removed from V and 5 bases from J, the gap between germline ends came to 21 bases. The germline V gene has CDR1 SQVTM and CDR2 ANQGSEA. DNA of the CDR3: TGCAGCGTCCGAAGGACCGGGCAGGCCAAAGATACGCAGTATTTT. Translating it yields CSVRRTGQAKDTQYF.

The rearrangement uses TRBV5-4 and TRBJ1-6; 8 positions match TRBD1. Germline lookup yields CDR1 SGHNT and CDR2 YYREEE (reference sequence). This CDR3 has 15 residues. V was clipped by 4 bases and J by 6 bases; unmatched bases: 6. The CDR3 sequence: CASSPGQGFNSPLHF. CDR3 sequence (DNA): TGTGCCAGCAGCCCCGGACAGGGATTTAATTCACCCCTCCACTTT.

The V call is TRBV4-3, the J call TRBJ1-6, with no clear D. Deletions cut 0 bases from V and 8 bases from J, with 5 bases between. This CDR3 is built from 13 residues. Germline V gives CDR1 LGHNA, CDR2 YSLEER. The CDR3 DNA follows: TGCGCCAGCAGCCAAGAGAGACATTCACCCCTCCACTTT. This sequence encodes CASSQERHSPLHF.

Ten or more counts support this clonotype. This rearrangement joins TRBV28 to TRBJ1-6, with 7 bases that match TRBD1. The CDR3 consists of 17 residues. V gave up 3 bases and J gave up 10 bases; unmatched junction bases: 15. The germline gives CDR1 MDHEN, CDR2 SYDVKM. CDR3 DNA sequence: TGTGCCAGCAGTTTTAGACAGGGACTACTAGGGATGTCACCCCTCCACTTT. It yields the protein CASSFRQGLLGMSPLHF.

The J gene is TRBJ1-5, the V gene TRBV6-5; D remains ambiguous. Trimming took off 5 bases at V and 2 bases at J, with 10 bases between the two ends. This CDR3 spans 14 amino acids. Germline CDR1 and CDR2: MNHEY and SVGAGI. The CDR3 here is CASSLRLGNQPQHF. CDR3 coding DNA: TGTGCCAGCAGTCTTAGGCTGGGCAATCAGCCCCAGCATTTT.

This clonotype was counted at least ten times. V and J are TRBV4-1 and TRBJ1-5, with 8 bases lining up with TRBD1. CDR3 length: 17 residues. The germline V gene encodes CDR1 MGHRA and CDR2 YSYEKL. V dropped 2 bases and J dropped 3; count of bases not matched to a gene: 9. CDR3 DNA: TGCGCCAGCAGCCAACTTCTCAGGACAGGGTACAATCAGCCCCAGCATTTT. Protein product: CASSQLLRTGYNQPQHF.

This clonotype occurred many times. The V call is TRBV11-2, the J call TRBJ2-3, with 7 bases identical to TRBD2. CDR1 and CDR2 (germline): SGHAT, FQNNGV. Trimming at V came to 3 bases and at J to 2 bases, leaving 8 bases not matched to a gene. This CDR3 has 16 residues. The CDR3 DNA follows: TGTGCCAGCAGCTTTCTCGCAGCGGGGATCACAGATACGCAGTATTTT. Translating gives CASSFLAAGITDTQYF.

This clonotype has more than one count but fewer than ten. The CDR3, as DNA: TGTGCCACCAGTGACCCCAGGGGGGGAGAGCCCCAGCATTTT. It encodes CATSDPRGGEPQHF. The gene calls are TRBV24-1 and TRBJ1-5; 7 bases match TRBD1. The CDR3 totals 14 residues. The V segment lost 4 bases and the J segment 8 bases; nucleotides outside the gene matches: 7. CDR1 is KGHDR, CDR2 SFDVKD, per germline.

This clonotype was observed a few times. The chain has TRBV7-2 and TRBJ2-3, with TRBD1 as a possible D gene (5 bases). V dropped 5 bases and J dropped 6 bases, with 12 bases sitting between them. The CDR3 loop spans 13 amino acids. The germline V gene encodes CDR1 SGHTA and CDR2 FQGNSA. The CDR3 DNA sequence: TGTGCCAGCAGCGGACCAGGGTCGGATACGCAGTATTTT. Amino acid sequence: CASSGPGSDTQYF.

This clonotype was counted at least ten times. V is TRBV10-3 and J is TRBJ1-6; D gene uncertain. The CDR3 spans 15 residues. Trimming pared 9 bases from V and 8 bases from J, leaving 20 bases between. Germline CDR1 reads ENHRY; CDR2 reads SYGVKD. CDR3 residues: CAISPSGVGYSPLHF. CDR3 bases: TGTGCCATAAGCCCCAGTGGGGTGGGGTATTCACCCCTCCACTTT.

This clonotype was counted a few times. The chain employs TRBV28 and TRBJ2-1; no definite D call. V lost 4 bases to trimming and J lost 8 bases, with 6 bases between them. Looked up from germline, CDR1 is MDHEN and CDR2 is SYDVKM. The CDR3 has 11 residues. The CDR3 nucleotides are TGTGCCAGCAGTTCTTTTCATGAGCAGTTCTTC. This encodes CASSSFHEQFF.

In its sample, this clonotype was seen many times. The chain uses TRBV6-5 and TRBJ2-4; no clear D gene. Germline lookup yields CDR1 MNHEY and CDR2 SVGAGI. This CDR3 has 14 amino acids. The V gene lost 4 bases and the J gene lost 8 bases, with 15 bases spanning the gap. CDR3 DNA: TGTGCCAGCAGTTTAAATCTTAACGCGGACATTCAGTACTTC. This encodes CASSLNLNADIQYF.

This clonotype was picked up many times. The V and J genes are TRBV15 and TRBJ2-1; D gene unclear. From germline, CDR1 is LNHNV and CDR2 YYDKDF (reference sequence). CDR3 length: 13 amino acids. V was shortened by 3 bases and J by 3 bases, with 6 bases between the two germline ends. The CDR3 nucleotides are TGTGCCACCAGCAGTGTCTACTACAATGAGCAGTTCTTC. Protein product: CATSSVYYNEQFF.

This clonotype turned up a few times. J is TRBJ1-5 and V is TRBV4-3, with no clear D. The CDR3 runs to 16 residues. Germline V gene lookup returns CDR1 LGHNA and CDR2 YSLEER. V lost 1 base and J lost 1, with 11 bases in between. The CDR3 nucleotides read TGCGCCAGCAGCCAAGTGTGGAGTATGAGCAATCAGCCCCAGCATTTT. Translating gives CASSQVWSMSNQPQHF.

This clonotype was counted only a few times. This chain uses TRBV18 with TRBJ2-4; tentatively, D is TRBD2 (5 bases). The CDR3 is 12 amino acids. V gave up 3 bases and J gave up 10 bases, with 10 bases separating them. Per the germline V gene, CDR1 is KGHSH and CDR2 is LQKENI. The CDR3 spells CASSPSGMIQYF. The DNA of the CDR3 is TGTGCCAGCTCACCTTCCGGGATGATTCAGTACTTC.

J is TRBJ2-2 and V is TRBV25-1; D may be TRBD1 or TRBD2 (5 bases each). Germline V CDR1 and CDR2: MGHDK, SYGVNS. The CDR3 covers 14 residues. Deletions cut 5 bases from V and 6 bases from J, with 13 bases between. Here the CDR3 reads CASSSMGTAGELFF. The CDR3 DNA reads TGTGCCAGCAGTTCGATGGGGACGGCCGGGGAGCTGTTTTTT. Together with reference TRBV25-1 and TRBJ2-2, the CDR3 gives the full variable domain: EADIYQTPRYLVIGTGKKITLECSQTMGHDKMYWYQQDPGMELHLIHYSYGVNSTEKGDLSSESTVSRIRTEHFPLTLESARPSHTSQYLCASSSMGTAGELFFGEGSRLTVL.

V is TRBV5-6 and J is TRBJ2-5; possibly TRBD2 for D (5 bases). Germline-derived CDR1 and CDR2 are SGHDT and YYEEEE. V lost 0 bases and J 5 bases, leaving 17 bases between the germline ends. The CDR3 sequence is 16 residues long. DNA of the CDR3: TGTGCCAGCAGCTTGGCCCCTACCAGCACGGGGGAGACCCAGTACTTC. Amino acid sequence: CASSLAPTSTGETQYF.

There are a few counts of this clonotype. This rearrangement joins TRBV18 to TRBJ2-4; TRBD2 agrees at 14 bases. Germline CDR1 is KGHSH and CDR2 is LQKENI. The CDR3 is 16 residues long. V dropped 6 bases and J dropped 8; count of bases not matched to a gene: 9. The CDR3 spells CASSATSGGAGDIQYF. The DNA for the CDR3 is TGTGCCAGCTCGGCGACTAGCGGGGGGGCCGGAGACATTCAGTACTTC.

The chain couples TRBV6-1 to TRBJ2-1, with D possibly TRBD2 on 7 matching bases. Germline V CDR1 and CDR2: MNHNS, SASEGT. The V and J ends lost 3 bases and 7 bases respectively, with 16 bases between them. This CDR3 has 15 amino acids. This CDR3 is CASSDPRGADNEQFF. The CDR3 DNA reads as TGTGCCAGCAGTGACCCCCGGGGGGCGGATAATGAGCAGTTCTTC.